This T cell receptor beta chain was recovered during a study of early T cells in non-severe SARS-CoV-2 infection. Study-wide background: The chains were unpaired, and the sequenced material was bulk RNA from unsorted whole blood.

CDR1 and CDR2 (germline): MGHDK, SYGVNS. V was cut by 5 bases and J by 9 bases, with 11 bases left in between. This CDR3 has 13 residues. The table lists this clonotype with a few counts. The protocol attached unique molecular identifiers to individual cDNA molecules. Each CDR3 protein gets one entry after TCRdb re-called the 5' RACE reads with MiXCR. The sample includes 68,000 or so distinct CDR3 sequences, 10% to 15% of them seen just once. The receptor was derived from an adult who was a healthcare worker with PCR-confirmed SARS-CoV-2 infection or an uninfected control (not recorded which). This sequence joins TRBV25-1 and TRBJ1-6, with D unclear. Specimen: whole blood. The CDR3 DNA follows: TGTGCCAGCAGTCCCCTTTGGAGTTCACCCCTCCACTTT. It is translated as CASSPLWSSPLHF.